The TCR beta chain described here comes from a study of blood T cell repertoires in COVID-19. At the level of the study: The United States, Italy and Spain provided the acute and convalescent COVID-19 samples. Sample material is recorded as cDNA or gDNA derived from T cells, B-cell-depleted T cells, or PBMCs.

Authors' processing steps: Nucleated cell counts were estimated from reference gene primer amplification. Clones were sequenced by immunoSEQ multiplex PCR, and TCRdb holds only the in-frame ones, with some missing. That table is the source of V, J and clone size, and D and trimming were worked out from the DNA. The sample comprises roughly 75,000 clones, around 90% of which are singletons, and 6% to 7.5% rests with the top ten. Looked up from germline, CDR1 is SGDLS and CDR2 is YYNGEE. This CDR3 has 16 residues. V was pared by 4 bases and J by 6 bases, with 14 bases of the junction left unmatched. The sequence derives from a human donor in a cohort sampled during active COVID-19. The sample consisted of peripheral blood. V usage is TRBV9 and J usage is TRBJ1-2, with 8 bases identical to TRBD1. In nucleotides, the CDR3 is TGTGCCAGCAGCCTAGGTGGGGAGGACAGGGAAAATGGCTACACCTTC. This gives the protein CASSLGGEDRENGYTF.